What follows is one TCR beta chain and its context. The antigen is unknown. Cells that had been cultured for approximately eleven days were the source of isolated CD4+ T cells. PCR-confirmed SARS-CoV-2 infection occurred in the person between March and December 2020. The data belong to a study of vaccination effects on CD4 cells after COVID-19. This CDR3 has 18 amino acids. Per germline, CDR1 LGHNA and CDR2 YNFKEQ. V was trimmed by 4 bases and J by 5 bases, leaving 21 bases between them. Sequencing was performed with immunoSEQ multiplex PCR; in TCRdb, only in-frame clones are kept and a portion is missing. The sample contains some 63,000 clones, approximately 78% of which appear only once. Points from the study as a whole: Spike-reactive clones in convalescents after vaccination were chiefly newly vaccine-induced.

The sequence was obtained from a human donor who had a prior SARS-CoV-2 infection. The chain carries TRBV4-2 and TRBJ1-6; possibly TRBD1 for D (5 bases). The specimen comprised CD4+ T cells from PBMCs cultured without peptide, sampled before COVID-19 vaccination. CDR3 sequence (DNA): TGTGCCAGCAGCCCCCGGGGCAGGGAGAGGCCTAATAATTCACCCCTCCACTTT. Protein: CASSPRGRERPNNSPLHF.